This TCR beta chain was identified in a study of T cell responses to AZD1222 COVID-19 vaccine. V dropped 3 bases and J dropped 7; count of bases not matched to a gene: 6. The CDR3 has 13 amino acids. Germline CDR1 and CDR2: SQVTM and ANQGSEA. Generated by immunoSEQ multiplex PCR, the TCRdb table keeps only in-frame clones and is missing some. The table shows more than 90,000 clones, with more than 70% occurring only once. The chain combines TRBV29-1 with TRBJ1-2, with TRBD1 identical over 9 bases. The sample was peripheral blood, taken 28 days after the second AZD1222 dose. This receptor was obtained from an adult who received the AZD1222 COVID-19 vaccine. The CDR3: CSVEGTGNIGYTF. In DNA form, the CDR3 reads TGCAGCGTTGAGGGGACAGGGAATATTGGCTACACCTTC.